The 30 T cell receptor beta chains given below trace back to one sample, sequenced in a study of OX40 agonist ivuxolimab in advanced cancers. Repertoires were generated with immunoSEQ multiplex PCR, while TCRdb's copy carries only in-frame clones and drops some. The table includes approximately 69,000 clones, 90% detected once. Sequenced material: CD4+ or CD8+ T cells sorted from blood, taken in a trial of the OX40 agonist ivuxolimab. These receptors originate from an adult with an advanced solid tumor such as melanoma, head and neck, liver or kidney cancer.

The chain joins TRBV29-1 to TRBJ2-3; TRBD1 might be the D (5 bases). V lost 4 bases and J lost 2, with 16 bases in between. Germline lookup yields CDR1 SQVTM and CDR2 ANQGSEA. The CDR3 length is 15 residues. The CDR3 DNA sequence: TGCAGCGTTGCGAGTCAGGGTCCCGCCACAGATACGCAGTATTTT. The encoded protein is CSVASQGPATDTQYF.

This chain uses TRBV7-9 with TRBJ2-7; 16 bases agree with TRBD2. Trimming took 4 bases from V and 5 from J; bases not matched to a gene: 5. The CDR3 is 16 amino acids. Germline loops: CDR1 SEHNR, CDR2 FQNEAQ (reference sequence). This chain's CDR3 is CASSSGTSGRADEQYF. Here the CDR3 DNA reads TGTGCCAGCAGCTCAGGGACTAGCGGGAGGGCCGACGAGCAGTACTTC.

This clone was seen a few times. This rearrangement joins TRBV28 to TRBJ1-1; D gene unclear. The CDR3 contains 13 residues. Trimming removed 5 bases at V and 1 base at J, with 8 bases between. Germline V gene sequence: CDR1 MDHEN, CDR2 SYDVKM. CDR3 sequence: CASSRKANTEAFF. CDR3 sequence (DNA): TGTGCCAGCAGTCGGAAAGCGAACACTGAAGCTTTCTTT.

The chain's CDR3 is CASITPNSDTQYF. CDR3 coding DNA: TGTGCCAGCATCACTCCGAATTCAGATACGCAGTATTTT. The chain uses TRBV28 and TRBJ2-3; the D is unclear. The V end lost 7 bases, the J end lost 4 bases, and 12 bases lay between the germline ends. Per germline, CDR1 MDHEN and CDR2 SYDVKM. The CDR3 sequence is 13 residues long.

V usage is TRBV5-1 and J usage is TRBJ1-2; weak D call: TRBD1 (5 bases). Germline V CDR1 and CDR2: SGHRS, YFSETQ. The CDR3 runs to 15 residues. Trimming pared 4 bases from V and 0 bases from J, leaving 13 bases between. The CDR3 protein is CASSEPGTTNYGYTF. In DNA form, the CDR3 reads TGCGCCAGCAGCGAACCCGGGACGACTAACTATGGCTACACCTTC.

The chain links TRBV19 to TRBJ2-6, with 11 bases fitting TRBD1. The trim removed 5 bases at V and 2 bases at J, leaving 5 bases unmatched. The V gene's germline CDR1 is LNHDA and CDR2 SQIVND (reference sequence). The CDR3 is 17 residues long. The CDR3 nucleotides are TGTGCCAGTAGTCCCGGACAGGGGGCCCCTGGGGCCAACGTCCTGACTTTC. Translation: CASSPGQGAPGANVLTF.

J is TRBJ2-4 and V is TRBV19; maybe TRBD1 (7 bases). Per germline, CDR1 LNHDA and CDR2 SQIVND (reference sequence). The CDR3 runs to 16 residues. Trimming removed 4 bases at V and 3 bases at J, with 16 bases between. CDR3 protein: CASSTDRAGGKNIQYF. The CDR3 coding sequence is TGTGCCAGTAGTACCGACAGGGCCGGGGGCAAAAACATTCAGTACTTC.

This chain links TRBV29-1 with TRBJ1-5; D unclear. With 5 bases removed from V and 0 bases from J, the gap between germline ends came to 5 bases. Germline values: CDR1 SQVTM, CDR2 ANQGSEA. The CDR3 length is 12 residues. CDR3 DNA sequence: TGCAGCGTTAAATATAGCAATCAGCCCCAGCATTTT. This encodes CSVKYSNQPQHF. The variable domain in full, with the rest retrieved from reference TRBV29-1 and TRBJ1-5, is SAVISQKPSRDICQRGTSLTIQCQVDSQVTMMFWYRQQPGQSLTLIATANQGSEATYESGFVIDKFPISRPNLTFSTLTVSNMSPEDSSIYLCSVKYSNQPQHFGDGTRLSIL.

CDR3 in DNA: TGTGCCAGCAGCTTGGCGGGGGCGATCACCATATATTTT. This encodes CASSLAGAITIYF. The chain employs TRBV7-8 and TRBJ1-3, with D perhaps TRBD1 (6 bases). The germline CDR1 and CDR2 sequences are SGHVS and FQNEAQ. V lost 3 bases to trimming and J lost 9 bases, with 12 bases between them. The CDR3 consists of 13 residues.

This chain connects TRBV18 to TRBJ1-5; 9 nucleotides line up with TRBD1. This CDR3 region has 15 residues. V shed 6 bases, J shed 4 bases, and the junction held 7 bases outside the gene matches. Germline CDR1 reads KGHSH; CDR2 reads LQKENI. The DNA of the CDR3 is TGTGCCAGCTCGTCACAGGGGGCGCAAAATCAGCCCCAGCATTTT. It yields the protein CASSSQGAQNQPQHF. Full variable domain (outside the CDR3, taken from reference TRBV18 and TRBJ1-5): NAGVMQNPRHLVRRRGQEARLRCSPMKGHSHVYWYRQLPEEGLKFMVYLQKENIIDESGMPKERFSAEFPKEGPSILRIQQVVRGDSAAYFCASSSQGAQNQPQHFGDGTRLSIL.

The V call is TRBV6-6, the J call TRBJ1-5; D is perhaps TRBD1 (6 bases). CDR1 is MNHNY, CDR2 SVGAGI, per germline (reference sequence). V was pared by 4 bases and J by 4 bases, with 14 bases between. This CDR3 comprises 15 residues. In nucleotides, the CDR3 is TGTGCCAGCAGTTTCCCGGACAGTCCTAATCAGCCCCAGCATTTT. Translating gives CASSFPDSPNQPQHF.

The V gene is TRBV5-1, the J gene TRBJ2-7; D may be TRBD2 (6 bases). Germline-derived CDR1 and CDR2 are SGHRS and YFSETQ. The CDR3 is made up of 14 amino acids. Trimming removed 0 bases from V and 3 bases from J, with 10 bases in between. CDR3 DNA: TGCGCCAGCAGCTTGGTGGGGGGTCGCTACGAGCAGTACTTC. It translates to CASSLVGGRYEQYF.

The chain joins TRBV7-2 to TRBJ2-6, with D perhaps matching TRBD2 (5 bases). V dropped 5 bases and J dropped 2 bases, with 13 bases sitting between them. CDR1 SGHTA and CDR2 FQGNSA come from the germline V gene. The CDR3 extends over 16 amino acids. CDR3 region: CASSPPGRPGANVLTF. In nucleotides, the CDR3 is TGTGCCAGCAGCCCGCCTGGGAGACCTGGGGCCAACGTCCTGACTTTC. Together with reference TRBV7-2 and TRBJ2-6, the CDR3 gives the full variable domain: GAGVSQSPSNKVTEKGKDVELRCDPISGHTALYWYRQSLGQGLEFLIYFQGNSAPDKSGLPSDRFSAERTGGSVSTLTIQRTQQEDSAVYLCASSPPGRPGANVLTFGAGSRLTVL.

The chain joins TRBV6-1 to TRBJ1-1, with a weak D call TRBD1 (5 bases). Per the germline V gene, CDR1 is MNHNS and CDR2 is SASEGT. This CDR3 region has 14 residues. V was trimmed by 6 bases and J by 0 bases, leaving 11 bases between them. CDR3 sequence (DNA): TGTGCCAGCAGGGACCAGGGTCTGAACACTGAAGCTTTCTTT. Its translation: CASRDQGLNTEAFF.

The V call is TRBV11-3, the J call TRBJ1-5; D is unclear. Trimming pared 1 base from V and 7 bases from J, leaving 5 bases between. Germline V CDR1 and CDR2: SGHNT, YENEEA. The CDR3 contains 12 residues. CDR3 DNA sequence: TGTGCCAGCAGCTTAGTTGCACAGCCCCAGCATTTT. This encodes CASSLVAQPQHF.

The chain joins TRBV2 to TRBJ2-2; 9 bases line up with TRBD2. J was trimmed by 4 bases and V by 1 base; bases with no gene match: 4. Looked up from germline, CDR1 is SNHLY and CDR2 is FYNNEI. The CDR3 contains 16 residues. CDR3 protein: CASSEGLAEGTGELFF. The CDR3 DNA sequence: TGTGCCAGCAGTGAAGGACTAGCGGAGGGCACCGGGGAGCTGTTTTTT.

V and J are TRBV5-1 and TRBJ2-3, with D tentatively TRBD1 or TRBD2 (5 bases each). V lost 0 bases, J lost 9 bases, and 14 bases lay in between. CDR3 size: 14 residues. Germline loops: CDR1 SGHRS, CDR2 YFSETQ. The CDR3 region has the DNA TGCGCCAGCAGCTTGGGAGTCCAAGAGGGGACGCAGTATTTT. It is translated as CASSLGVQEGTQYF.

J is TRBJ1-5 and V is TRBV10-2; D possibly corresponds to TRBD1 (6 bases). This CDR3 has 13 residues. V was clipped by 7 bases and J by 7 bases, with 14 bases between them. Germline V gene data show CDR1 as WSHSY and CDR2 as SAAADI. The CDR3 region has the DNA TGCGCCAGCATGAGGGGGGGAGGGCAGCCCCAGCATTTT. It codes for CASMRGGGQPQHF.

In DNA, the CDR3 is TGTGCCAGCAACAAAGTGGGGGGGACAGGGGATTATGAGCAGTACTTC. This encodes CASNKVGGTGDYEQYF. This chain links TRBV7-2 with TRBJ2-7; 10 positions match TRBD1. Germline loops: CDR1 SGHTA, CDR2 FQGNSA. Unmatched junction bases numbered 16, after V lost 7 bases and J lost 7 bases. This CDR3 has 16 amino acids. Drawing the rest from reference TRBV7-2 and TRBJ2-7, the complete variable domain is GAGVSQSPSNKVTEKGKDVELRCDPISGHTALYWYRQSLGQGLEFLIYFQGNSAPDKSGLPSDRFSAERTGGSVSTLTIQRTQQEDSAVYLCASNKVGGTGDYEQYFGPGTRLTVT.

The chain is built from TRBV27 and TRBJ1-1; D unresolved. CDR3 length: 11 amino acids. Looked up from germline, CDR1 is MNHEY and CDR2 is SMNVEV (reference sequence). Trimming took off 6 bases at V and 7 bases at J, with 9 bases between the two ends. The CDR3 DNA reads TGTGCCAGCAGCCGAGACGGTGAAGCTTTCTTT. This codes for CASSRDGEAFF.

This chain joins TRBV4-2 and TRBJ2-1, with TRBD2 matching 7 bases. The V gene end was trimmed by 1 base and the J gene end by 8 bases; junction bases not matched to a gene: 2. The CDR3 covers 13 residues. The germline CDR1 and CDR2 sequences are LGHNA and YNFKEQ. The chain's CDR3 is CASSQGLADEQFF. In DNA form, the CDR3 reads TGTGCCAGCAGCCAAGGACTAGCAGATGAGCAGTTCTTC.

V is TRBV5-1 and J is TRBJ2-6; weak D call: TRBD1 (5 bases). The CDR3 has 15 residues. Trimming cost V 2 bases and J 0 bases, with 6 bases left between them. Germline lookup yields CDR1 SGHRS and CDR2 YFSETQ. CDR3 sequence reads: CASSFDSSGANVLTF. CDR3 sequence (DNA): TGCGCCAGCAGCTTTGACAGCTCTGGGGCCAACGTCCTGACTTTC.

The chain links TRBV7-3 to TRBJ2-6; D gene ambiguous. Germline V gene data show CDR1 as SGHTA and CDR2 as FQGTGA. This CDR3 spans 15 amino acids. V was clipped by 3 bases and J by 2 bases, with 8 bases between them. The CDR3 protein is CASSLSSPGANVLTF. The CDR3 DNA follows: TGTGCCAGCAGCTTGTCCAGTCCTGGGGCCAACGTCCTGACTTTC.

The chain is built from TRBV19 and TRBJ2-1; D unclear. Germline CDR1 LNHDA, CDR2 SQIVND (reference sequence). The CDR3 runs to 11 residues. V lost 7 bases and J 3 bases, leaving 4 bases between the germline ends. CDR3 loop: CASTDYNEQFF. CDR3 coding DNA: TGTGCCAGTACCGACTACAATGAGCAGTTCTTC.

The rearrangement uses TRBV6-5 and TRBJ1-2, with 9 bases lining up with TRBD1. Germline CDR1 reads MNHEY; CDR2 reads SVGAGI. The junction had 13 bases not matched to a gene; V was cut back by 6 bases and J by 8 bases. This CDR3 region has 15 residues. The CDR3 DNA follows: TGTGCCAGCAGCTGGGACCGGGGACAGGGAGGCGGCTACACCTTC. Protein product: CASSWDRGQGGGYTF.

V is TRBV28 and J is TRBJ2-3; no clear D gene. The length of the CDR3 is 15 residues. The V end was cut by 7 bases, the J end by 6 bases, with 20 bases between. Germline V lookup: CDR1 MDHEN, CDR2 SYDVKM. The CDR3 reads CASTLPSSVGDTQYF. The DNA of the CDR3 is TGTGCCAGCACTTTGCCCTCCTCGGTTGGGGATACGCAGTATTTT. The variable domain in full, with the rest retrieved from reference TRBV28 and TRBJ2-3, is DVKVTQSSRYLVKRTGEKVFLECVQDMDHENMFWYRQDPGLGLRLIYFSYDVKMKEKGDIPEGYSVSREKKERFSLILESASTNQTSMYLCASTLPSSVGDTQYFGPGTRLTVL.

This clone was observed a single time. Other nucleotide sequences in the sample specify the same CDR3. This rearrangement joins TRBV28 to TRBJ2-7, with TRBD2 identical over 12 bases. V shed 4 bases and J 1 base; nucleotides not matched to a gene: 5. The CDR3 runs to 16 residues. The V gene's germline CDR1 is MDHEN and CDR2 SYDVKM. Here the CDR3 reads CASSSPGLAGSYEQYF. Here the CDR3 DNA reads TGTGCCAGCAGTTCTCCCGGACTAGCGGGATCCTACGAGCAGTACTTC.

This clone was seen a few times. The V gene is TRBV19, the J gene TRBJ2-3; D unclear. Germline CDR1 is LNHDA and CDR2 is SQIVND (reference sequence). The ends were cut back, 6 bases at V and 2 bases at J, with 12 bases in the middle. The length of the CDR3 is 14 residues. CDR3 DNA: TGTGCCAGTAGCCTTCTTAGTTTCACAGATACGCAGTATTTT. This encodes CASSLLSFTDTQYF.

The chain joins TRBV7-2 to TRBJ2-7; 9 bases fit TRBD1. Germline V CDR1 and CDR2: SGHTA, FQGNSA. The CDR3 runs to 15 residues. The V and J ends lost 3 bases and 4 bases, in that order; junction bases with no gene match: 7. CDR3 in amino acids: CASSFGQGKVYEQYF. The CDR3 DNA reads TGTGCCAGCAGCTTTGGACAGGGGAAAGTGTACGAGCAGTACTTC.

The CDR3 coding sequence is TGTGCCAGCAGCTCCAATACCCCCGGCAACACCATATATTTT. Protein product: CASSSNTPGNTIYF. The chain carries TRBV5-4 and TRBJ1-3; D gene ambiguous. This CDR3 spans 14 amino acids. Trimming left V 3 bases short and J 7 bases short, with 14 bases between. The germline V gene has CDR1 SGHNT and CDR2 YYREEE (reference sequence).